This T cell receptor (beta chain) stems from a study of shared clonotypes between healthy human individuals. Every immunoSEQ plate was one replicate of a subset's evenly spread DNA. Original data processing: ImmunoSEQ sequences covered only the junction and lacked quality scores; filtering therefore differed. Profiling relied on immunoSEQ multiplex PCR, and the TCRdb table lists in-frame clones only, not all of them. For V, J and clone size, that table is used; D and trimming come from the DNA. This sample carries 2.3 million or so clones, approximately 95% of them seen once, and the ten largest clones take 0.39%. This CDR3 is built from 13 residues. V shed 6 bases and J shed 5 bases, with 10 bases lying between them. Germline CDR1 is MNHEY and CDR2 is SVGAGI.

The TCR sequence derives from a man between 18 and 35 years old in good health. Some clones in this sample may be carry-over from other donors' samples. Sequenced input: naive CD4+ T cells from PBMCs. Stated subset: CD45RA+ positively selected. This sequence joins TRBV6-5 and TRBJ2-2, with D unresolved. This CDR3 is CASSLFRTGELFF. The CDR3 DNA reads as TGTGCCAGCAGCCTCTTTAGAACCGGGGAGCTGTTTTTT.